This T cell receptor (beta chain) was profiled in a study of blood T cell repertoires in COVID-19. The method was immunoSEQ multiplex PCR; TCRdb's version includes in-frame clones alone and lacks a portion of them. The profile shows approximately 210,000 clones, 84% of them singletons. The germline CDR1 and CDR2 sequences are MNHNS and SASEGT. V was clipped by 3 bases and J by 10 bases, with 12 bases between them. The CDR3 length is 12 residues. This clone was observed at least ten times. The receptor was derived from a woman aged 45-65 years with active or convalescent COVID-19. Sequenced: peripheral blood. The J gene is TRBJ1-1, the V gene TRBV6-1, with no clear D. In DNA form, the CDR3 reads TGTGCCAGCAGTGATGGGCACCCCCGAGCTTTCTTT. It translates to CASSDGHPRAFF.